These 8 T cell receptor beta chains were sequenced from one sample in a study of cytomegalovirus exposure and HLA in healthy donors. 60 Vbeta and 13 Jbeta primers were used in PCR. Profiling relied on immunoSEQ multiplex PCR, and the TCRdb table lists in-frame clones only, not all of them. Of 160,000 or so clones in the sample, 70% to 90% were seen once. Material for sequencing was PBMCs. These TCRs come from a woman in her 30s in good health and CMV-seropositive.

V and J are TRBV7-9 and TRBJ2-1, with a tentative D call TRBD1 (6 bases). This CDR3 is built from 16 residues. Per the germline V gene, CDR1 is SEHNR and CDR2 is FQNEAQ (reference sequence). Trimming removed 2 bases at V and 8 bases at J, with 19 bases between. CDR3 in amino acids: CASSLSSIPYRDEQFF. The CDR3 region has the DNA TGTGCCAGCAGCTTATCTTCCATCCCTTACAGGGATGAGCAGTTCTTC. The full variable domain, in which reference TRBV7-9 and TRBJ2-1 provide the parts outside the CDR3, is DTGVSQNPRHKITKRGQNVTFRCDPISEHNRLYWYRQTLGQGPEFLTYFQNEAQLEKSRLLSDRFSAERPKGSFSTLEIQRTEQGDSAMYLCASSLSSIPYRDEQFFGPGTRLTVL.

This chain uses TRBV2 with TRBJ2-5; the D is unclear. V dropped 5 bases and J dropped 1 base, with 5 bases sitting between them. The germline V gene encodes CDR1 SNHLY and CDR2 FYNNEI. This CDR3 has 12 residues. CDR3 protein: CASSWAQETQYF. CDR3 coding DNA: TGTGCCAGCAGTTGGGCCCAAGAGACCCAGTACTTC.

V usage is TRBV30 and J usage is TRBJ1-2, with no clear D. The V end lost 4 bases, the J end lost 1 base, and 10 bases lay between the germline ends. Germline assignment: CDR1 GTSNPN and CDR2 SVGIG (reference sequence). This CDR3 is 13 amino acids long. CDR3 sequence reads: CAWTMGSNYGYTF. The CDR3 DNA sequence: TGTGCCTGGACCATGGGGAGTAACTATGGCTACACCTTC.

The chain employs TRBV6-6 and TRBJ2-5, with D tentatively TRBD1 (5 bases). The V end was cut by 0 bases, the J end by 0 bases, with 11 bases between. Germline CDR1 MNHNY, CDR2 SVGAGI (reference sequence). The CDR3 spans 16 residues. DNA of the CDR3: TGTGCCAGCAGTTACTCGTTCCGACAGAACCAAGAGACCCAGTACTTC. Its translation: CASSYSFRQNQETQYF.

This chain links TRBV6-1 with TRBJ1-4; the match to TRBD1 covers 7 bases. With 7 bases clipped from V and 0 bases from J, the junction kept 2 bases outside the gene matches. Germline-derived CDR1 and CDR2 are MNHNS and SASEGT. CDR3 length: 14 residues. The CDR3 loop reads CASMGTATNEKLFF. DNA of the CDR3: TGTGCCAGCATGGGGACAGCAACTAATGAAAAACTGTTTTTT.

The chain employs TRBV28 and TRBJ1-4; maybe TRBD1 (6 bases). The V end lost 6 bases, the J end lost 1 base, and 9 bases lay between the germline ends. This CDR3 has 14 amino acids. CDR1 MDHEN and CDR2 SYDVKM come from the germline V gene. The CDR3 sequence: CASSPDRTNEKLFF. The CDR3 DNA reads TGTGCCAGCAGCCCGGACAGAACTAATGAAAAACTGTTTTTT.

This chain links TRBV7-8 with TRBJ1-1; 7 bases agree with TRBD1. Germline CDR1 reads SGHVS; CDR2 reads FQNEAQ. The CDR3 runs to 19 residues. The V segment lost 5 bases and the J segment 2 bases; nucleotides outside the gene matches: 20. Written as DNA, the CDR3 is TGTGCCAGCAGCCCATCTTACACAGGGGTCACCGTGAAAAACACTGAAGCTTTCTTT. Its protein product is CASSPSYTGVTVKNTEAFF.

The V call is TRBV27, the J call TRBJ1-5; D gene unclear. The germline V and J ends were trimmed by 4 bases and 3 bases, with 16 bases remaining between them. The CDR3 spans 16 residues. From germline, CDR1 is MNHEY and CDR2 SMNVEV (reference sequence). This CDR3 is CASSSNRRGFNQPQHF. As DNA, the CDR3 is TGTGCCAGCAGTTCAAATCGGCGGGGTTTCAATCAGCCCCAGCATTTT.